This T cell receptor (beta chain) was found in a study of cytomegalovirus exposure and HLA in healthy donors. TCRdb's table, derived via immunoSEQ multiplex PCR, lists solely in-frame clones and lacks some. The sample records 90,000 or so clones, roughly 97% being singletons. Study-wide results and limits: A few of the chains that were CMV-associated were confirmed in vitro to be specific for CMV antigens.

Comment on this clone: What it binds is unknown.

This CDR3 contains 14 residues. Germline loops: CDR1 MGHRA, CDR2 YSYEKL. V lost 4 bases to trimming and J lost 10 bases; unmatched junction nucleotides: 13. Sequences were obtained from PBMCs. The receptor comes from a man aged 18 to 29 in good health and CMV-seronegative. The chain couples TRBV4-1 to TRBJ2-7; TRBD1 aligns across 7 bases. CDR3 in DNA: TGCGCCAGCAGCCCCCGACAGGGTCCCCCAGTTCAGTACTTC. Translating it yields CASSPRQGPPVQYF.